What follows is one TCR beta chain and its context. Its antigen remains unidentified. Chemo-refractory metastatic non-small-cell lung cancer patients were treated with focal radiation plus CTLA-4 blockade with ipilimumab. The data derive from a study of radiotherapy plus CTLA-4 blockade in lung cancer. About the research overall: Across the patients, objective responses occurred in 15% to 20%, and disease control in roughly 31%. Study-level results: Among blood TCR repertoires after radiotherapy plus ipilimumab, tumor-derived clones expanded. Reports state that early shifts in blood T cell clones, with interferon-beta, best predicted response.

Profiling relied on immunoSEQ multiplex PCR, and the TCRdb table lists in-frame clones only, not all of them. The table shows 40,000 or so clones, with approximately 86% occurring only once. The receptor comes from a human donor with non-small cell lung cancer whose response to radiotherapy plus ipilimumab could not be evaluated. The specimen comprised peripheral blood, sampled from a patient treated with radiotherapy plus ipilimumab.

CDR3 in amino acids: CASSLGLAGDTQYF. CDR3 in DNA: TGCGCCAGCAGCTTGGGACTAGCGGGAGATACGCAGTATTTT. The rearrangement joins TRBV5-1 to TRBJ2-3, with TRBD2 matching 10 bases. V gave up 0 bases and J gave up 5 bases; unmatched junction bases: 0. The CDR3 sequence is 14 residues long. Germline values: CDR1 SGHRS, CDR2 YFSETQ.